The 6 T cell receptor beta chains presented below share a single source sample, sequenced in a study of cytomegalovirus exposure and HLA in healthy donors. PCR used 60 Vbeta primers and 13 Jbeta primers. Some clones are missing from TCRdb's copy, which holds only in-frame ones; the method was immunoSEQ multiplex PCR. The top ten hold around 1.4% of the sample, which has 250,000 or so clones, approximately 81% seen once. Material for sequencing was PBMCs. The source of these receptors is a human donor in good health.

The CDR3 sequence is CASTPGQGTYEQYF. The CDR3 DNA is TGTGCCAGCACCCCAGGACAGGGTACCTACGAGCAGTACTTC. The rearrangement links TRBV7-6 to TRBJ2-7, with 8 bases lining up with TRBD1. CDR3 length equals 14 residues. In germline, CDR1 is SGHVS, CDR2 FNYEAQ. Trimming at V came to 7 bases and at J to 2 bases, leaving 7 bases not matched to a gene.

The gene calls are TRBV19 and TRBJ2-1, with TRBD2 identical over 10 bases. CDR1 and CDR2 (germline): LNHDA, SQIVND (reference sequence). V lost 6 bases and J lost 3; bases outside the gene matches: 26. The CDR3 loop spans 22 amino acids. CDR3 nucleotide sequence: TGTGCCAGTAGGAGCTCCGGGACAGGCAGATTAGCGGGAGGCGGCGGCTACAATGAGCAGTTCTTC. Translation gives CASRSSGTGRLAGGGGYNEQFF.

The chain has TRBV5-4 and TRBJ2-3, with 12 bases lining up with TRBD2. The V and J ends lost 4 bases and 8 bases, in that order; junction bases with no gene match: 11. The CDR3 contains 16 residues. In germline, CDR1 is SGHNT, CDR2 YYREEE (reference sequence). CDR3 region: CASSPRLAGDLATQYF. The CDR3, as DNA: TGTGCCAGCAGCCCGAGACTAGCGGGAGACCTAGCTACGCAGTATTTT.

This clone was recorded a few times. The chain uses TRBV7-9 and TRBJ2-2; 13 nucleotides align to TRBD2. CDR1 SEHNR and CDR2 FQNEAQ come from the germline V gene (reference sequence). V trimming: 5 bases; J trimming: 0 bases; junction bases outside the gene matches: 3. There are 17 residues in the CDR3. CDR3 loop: CASSLGLAGSNTGELFF. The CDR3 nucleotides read TGTGCCAGCAGCCTGGGACTAGCGGGATCGAACACCGGGGAGCTGTTTTTT.

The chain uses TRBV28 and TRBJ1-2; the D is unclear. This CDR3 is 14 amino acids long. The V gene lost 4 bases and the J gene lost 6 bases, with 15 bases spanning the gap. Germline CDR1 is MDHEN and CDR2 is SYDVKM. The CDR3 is CASSSSGRRDGYTF. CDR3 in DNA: TGTGCCAGCAGTTCGTCCGGGAGGAGGGATGGCTACACCTTC.

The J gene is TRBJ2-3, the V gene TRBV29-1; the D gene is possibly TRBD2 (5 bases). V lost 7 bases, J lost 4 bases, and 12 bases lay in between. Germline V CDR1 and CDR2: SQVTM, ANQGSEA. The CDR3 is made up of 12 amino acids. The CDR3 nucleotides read TGCAGCGGGAGCCTAGCTTCAGATACGCAGTATTTT. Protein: CSGSLASDTQYF.